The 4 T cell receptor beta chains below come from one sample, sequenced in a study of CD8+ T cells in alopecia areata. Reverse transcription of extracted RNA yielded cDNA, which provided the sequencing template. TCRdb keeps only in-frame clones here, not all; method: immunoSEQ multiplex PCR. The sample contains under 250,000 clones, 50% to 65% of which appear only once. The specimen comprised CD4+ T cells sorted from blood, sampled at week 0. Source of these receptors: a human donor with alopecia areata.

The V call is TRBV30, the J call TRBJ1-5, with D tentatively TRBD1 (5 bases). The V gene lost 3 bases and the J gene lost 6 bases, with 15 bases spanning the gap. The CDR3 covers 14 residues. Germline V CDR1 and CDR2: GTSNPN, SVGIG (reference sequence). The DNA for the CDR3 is TGTGCCTGGAGCGGTCCGGGGGAGGGTCAGCCCCAGCATTTT. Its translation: CAWSGPGEGQPQHF.

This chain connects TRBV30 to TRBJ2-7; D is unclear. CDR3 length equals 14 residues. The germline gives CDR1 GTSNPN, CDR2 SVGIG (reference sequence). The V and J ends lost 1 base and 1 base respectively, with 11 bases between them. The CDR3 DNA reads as TGTGCCTGGAGTGGCACATATCCTTCCTACGAGCAGTACTTC. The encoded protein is CAWSGTYPSYEQYF.

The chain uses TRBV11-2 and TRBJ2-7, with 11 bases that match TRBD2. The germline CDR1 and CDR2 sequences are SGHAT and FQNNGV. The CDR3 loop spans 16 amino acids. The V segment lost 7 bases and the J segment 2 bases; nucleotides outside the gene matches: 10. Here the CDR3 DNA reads TGTGCCAGCAAGACGCTAGCGGGAGGTCACACCTACGAGCAGTACTTC. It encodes CASKTLAGGHTYEQYF.

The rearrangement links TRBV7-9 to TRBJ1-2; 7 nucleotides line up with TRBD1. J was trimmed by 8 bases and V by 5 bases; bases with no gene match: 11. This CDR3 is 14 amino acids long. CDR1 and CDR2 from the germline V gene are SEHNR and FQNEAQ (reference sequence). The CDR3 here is CASSLETGLGGYTF. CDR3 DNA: TGTGCCAGCAGCCTTGAGACAGGGTTGGGCGGCTACACCTTC.